This T cell receptor beta chain was obtained from a study of identical twins' blood T cells. General observations from the study: Twin similarity might stem from environmental factors, not only genetics. Twins shared more top CDR3 clonotypes than unrelated donors did. Even for out-of-frame TCRbeta, twins reportedly shared V gene usage much more than unrelated donors.

The CDR3 sequence is 12 residues long. V lost 6 bases and J lost 6, with 14 bases in between. The germline CDR1 and CDR2 sequences are DFQATT and SNEGSKA (reference sequence). The authors' processing: Per-library CDR3 reads ranged 2.2 to 3.6 million; clonotypes, ~85,000 to ~500,000. TCRdb re-analysed the 5' RACE reads in MiXCR, keeping a single row per CDR3 protein. These V and J calls rely on TCRdb rather than the paper's analysis. Of hundreds of thousands of distinct CDR3 sequences listed, about 28% were seen once; the top ten hold roughly 5.5%. Remarks on this clonotype: The target antigen is unknown.

This chain connects TRBV20-1 to TRBJ1-1, with a weak D call TRBD1 (6 bases). The receptor was isolated from a woman between 18 and 49 years old in good health. The sequencing input was PBMCs. The CDR3: CSAIRGSAEAFF. CDR3 nucleotides: TGCAGTGCCATCAGGGGCAGCGCTGAAGCTTTCTTT.